The source of this TCR beta chain is a study of response to subunit inactivated influenza vaccine. Study observations and caveats: Each seasonal influenza vaccination, the authors suggested, recruits few new T cells.

TCRdb re-called the RT-PCR reads through MiXCR, storing one row per CDR3 protein. There are about 650,000 distinct CDR3 sequences in the sample; 15% to 18% occur only once, and roughly 12% lies in the top ten. The germline CDR1 and CDR2 sequences are LGHNA and YSLEER. The CDR3 consists of 15 residues. V lost 4 bases to trimming and J lost 2 bases; unmatched junction nucleotides: 3. This clonotype showed up many times. Its antigen remains unidentified. The J gene is TRBJ2-1, the V gene TRBV4-3; 9 bases map to TRBD2. The input for sequencing was PBMCs from blood, taken less than 13 days after vaccination. This TCR derives from a man aged 50 to 59 who received an inactivated influenza vaccine. Written as DNA, the CDR3 is TGCGCCAGCAGCCCGGGACTAGCAACCTACAATGAGCAGTTCTTC. Protein: CASSPGLATYNEQFF.